The entry below describes one T cell receptor (beta chain). The record originates from a study of control samples from healthy donors and cancer patients. Profiling relied on immunoSEQ multiplex PCR, and the TCRdb table lists in-frame clones only, not all of them. The sample holds some 150,000 clones, 94% seen once. CDR3 length: 13 amino acids. V shed 4 bases and J shed 11 bases, with 13 bases lying between them. Germline V gene lookup returns CDR1 SGHRS and CDR2 YFSETQ. The sequence was obtained from a man aged 55 to 70 with colorectal cancer. The chain recombines TRBV5-1 with TRBJ1-6; D might be TRBD1 (6 bases). The source material was PBMCs. The CDR3, as DNA: TGCGCCAGCAGCGTGGCCGGGACACCACCCCTCCACTTT. It is translated as CASSVAGTPPLHF.